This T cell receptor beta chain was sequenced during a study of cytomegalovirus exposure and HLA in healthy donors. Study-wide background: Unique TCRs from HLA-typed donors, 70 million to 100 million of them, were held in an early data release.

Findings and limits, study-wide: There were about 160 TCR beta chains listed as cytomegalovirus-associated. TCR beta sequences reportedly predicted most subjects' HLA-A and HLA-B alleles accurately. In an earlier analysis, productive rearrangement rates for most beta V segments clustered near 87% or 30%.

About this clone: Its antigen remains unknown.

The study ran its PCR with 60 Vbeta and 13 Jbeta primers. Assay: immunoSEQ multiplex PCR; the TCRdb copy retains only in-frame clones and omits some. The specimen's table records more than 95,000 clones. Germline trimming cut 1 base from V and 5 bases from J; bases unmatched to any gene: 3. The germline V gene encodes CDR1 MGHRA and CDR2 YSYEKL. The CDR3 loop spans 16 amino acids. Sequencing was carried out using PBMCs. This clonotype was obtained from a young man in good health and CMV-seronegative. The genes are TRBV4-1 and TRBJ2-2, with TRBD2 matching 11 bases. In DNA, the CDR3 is TGCGCCAGCAGCCAAGGTCGACTAGCGGGGACCGGGGAGCTGTTTTTT. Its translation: CASSQGRLAGTGELFF.